This T cell receptor beta chain emerged from a study of cytomegalovirus exposure and HLA in healthy donors. Details on this clone: As yet, its antigen is unknown.

This CDR3 region has 15 residues. Germline values: CDR1 SGHDT, CDR2 YYEEEE. The ends were cut back, 1 base at V and 0 bases at J, with 5 bases in the middle. The PCR was carried out with 60 Vbeta primers and 13 Jbeta primers. Profiling relied on immunoSEQ multiplex PCR, and the TCRdb table lists in-frame clones only, not all of them. This sample has roughly 120,000 clones, with around 82% found just once. General observations from the study: Researchers reported in a later analysis that a missense DCLRE1C variant was tied to TCR beta V- and J-gene trimming. Reportedly, diagnosis of cytomegalovirus status by the classifier showed high specificity and sensitivity. HLA allele associations emerged for roughly 17,000 TCR beta sequences in a later analysis, at 0.05 false discovery rate.

Sequencing was performed on PBMCs. The rearrangement joins TRBV5-6 to TRBJ1-6, with D unresolved. The TCR originated in a man aged 35 to 55 in good health and CMV-seronegative. The CDR3 DNA sequence: TGTGCCAGCAGCTTGTTCGGCTCCTATAATTCACCCCTCCACTTT. It encodes CASSLFGSYNSPLHF.